This record covers a single TCR beta chain. What it binds is unknown. This entry belongs to a study of cytomegalovirus exposure and HLA in healthy donors. Study at large: In an early release, HLA-typed donors contributed 80 million to 95 million unique TCR sequences. Study-level findings and limits: An analysis done earlier found most TCR beta V segments productive about 87% or about 30% of the time. The study put 150 to 200 TCR beta chains on its list as cytomegalovirus-associated.

This CDR3 is built from 18 residues. The germline gives CDR1 MNHNS, CDR2 SASEGT. The ends were cut back, 4 bases at V and 3 bases at J, with 21 bases in the middle. With 60 Vbeta and 13 Jbeta primers, the PCR was carried out. Clones were sequenced by immunoSEQ multiplex PCR, and TCRdb holds only the in-frame ones, with some missing. The repertoire table contains under 100,000 clones. The source is a man aged 30 to 39 in good health and CMV-seronegative. The specimen was PBMCs. The rearrangement joins TRBV6-1 to TRBJ2-2; D may be TRBD2 (7 bases). This CDR3 reads CASSALPGGAPDTGELFF. CDR3 nucleotide sequence: TGTGCCAGCAGTGCCCTCCCGGGGGGCGCGCCCGACACCGGGGAGCTGTTTTTT.